The text below deals with one TCR beta chain. Its matching antigen is unknown. Using genomic DNA as the template, TCR beta VDJ and CDR3 profiling was carried out. MiXCR, run by TCRdb on the reads, gives a single entry per CDR3 protein. Found here are 110,000 or so distinct CDR3 sequences, roughly 55% of them singletons; the top ten hold roughly 30%. Individuals selected for sequencing had exhibited CD8+CD57+ cell expansion on flow cytometry. Severe acquired aplastic anemia affected all patients. CDR3 size: 16 residues. Trimming removed 5 bases from V and 1 base from J, with 14 bases in between. Germline values: CDR1 ENHRY, CDR2 SYGVKD. The data originate from a study of CD8+CD57+ T cells in acquired aplastic anemia. Study outcomes and limitations: Patients showed no significant difference from controls in CD8+ Simpson's diversity.

Sequenced sample: sorted CD4+, CD8+, or CD8+CD57+ T cells (not recorded which) from PBMCs. The clonotype comes from a human donor with aplastic anemia. The genes are TRBV10-3 and TRBJ2-2, with a tentative D call TRBD1 (6 bases). CDR3 bases: TGTGCCATCAGTCTCTCCCCGGGACAGAACACCGGGGAGCTGTTTTTT. Amino acids: CAISLSPGQNTGELFF.